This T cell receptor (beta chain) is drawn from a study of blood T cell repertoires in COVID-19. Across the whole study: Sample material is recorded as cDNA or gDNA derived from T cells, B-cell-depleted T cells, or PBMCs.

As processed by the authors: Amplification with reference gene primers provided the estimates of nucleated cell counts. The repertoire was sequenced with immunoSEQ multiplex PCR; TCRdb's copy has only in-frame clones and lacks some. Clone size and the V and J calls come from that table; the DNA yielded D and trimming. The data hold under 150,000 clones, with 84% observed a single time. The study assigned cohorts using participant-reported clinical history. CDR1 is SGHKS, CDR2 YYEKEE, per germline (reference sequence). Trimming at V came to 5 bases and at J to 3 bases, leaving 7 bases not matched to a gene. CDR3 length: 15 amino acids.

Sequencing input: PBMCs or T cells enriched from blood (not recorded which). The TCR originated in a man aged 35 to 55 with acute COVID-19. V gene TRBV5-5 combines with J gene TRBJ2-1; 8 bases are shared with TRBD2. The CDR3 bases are TGTGCCAGCAGTGGAGCGGGGGTAGTCTACAATGAGCAGTTCTTC. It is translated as CASSGAGVVYNEQFF.